This T cell receptor (beta chain) emerged from a study of OX40 agonist ivuxolimab in advanced cancers. About the research overall: Treatment of patients was with ivuxolimab, an agonistic anti-OX40 (CD134) antibody. Study conclusions and caveats: There were also nonresponders showing low normalized T-cell clonal expansion. Blood T cells, both CD4+ and CD8+, expanded clonally by week 6 at 0.1 to 3.0 mg/kg.

Comments on this clone: Its antigen is as yet unknown.

The protocol was immunoSEQ multiplex PCR, while the TCRdb copy is restricted to in-frame clones and leaves out a portion. The repertoire consists of fewer than 85,000 clones, with around 73% occurring once and the leading ten covering 1.5% to 2%. Sequenced material: CD4+ or CD8+ T cells sorted from blood, taken in a trial of the OX40 agonist ivuxolimab. The receptor was isolated from an adult with an advanced solid tumor such as melanoma, head and neck, liver or kidney cancer.

The CDR3 DNA reads TGTGCCGCCGGACAGGGAGGCGAAAAACTGTTTTTT. Amino acids: CAAGQGGEKLFF. The chain couples TRBV6-5 to TRBJ1-4; TRBD1 agrees at 8 bases. This CDR3 has 12 amino acids. CDR1 is MNHEY, CDR2 SVGAGI, per germline. After removal of 11 bases from V and 8 bases from J, the junction contained 7 bases not matched to a gene.